This TCR beta chain is from a study of T cells in localized non-small cell lung cancer. TCRdb's copy holds only in-frame clones and misses some; the assay was immunoSEQ multiplex PCR. The sample yields tens of thousands of clones, approximately 87% seen once. A word on this clone: Its specificity is not known.

Whole-study results and caveats: Within adjacent lung there appeared a median approximately 57 of the top 100 tumor clones. Maximal T cell clonality occurred in uninvolved adjacent lung, with tumor ranking below it.

The germline gives CDR1 SGHVS, CDR2 FNYEAQ. The V gene lost 5 bases and the J gene lost 0 bases, with 11 bases spanning the gap. This CDR3 is 15 amino acids long. The TCR originated in a man between 40 and 69 years old with stage II lung adenocarcinoma. The sample here was PBMCs, taken before any cancer treatment. The V and J genes are TRBV7-6 and TRBJ1-5, with TRBD1 as a possible D gene (6 bases). The DNA of the CDR3 is TGTGCCAGCAGCAAAGCGACAGGTAGCAATCAGCCCCAGCATTTT. Its translation is CASSKATGSNQPQHF.